This TCR beta chain is from a study of OX40 agonist ivuxolimab in advanced cancers. Study details: Ivuxolimab is an agonistic anti-OX40 (CD134) antibody, and patients were treated with it.

Profiling relied on immunoSEQ multiplex PCR, and the TCRdb table lists in-frame clones only, not all of them. Of 65,000 to 80,000 clones listed, about 89% are singletons. Trimming cost V 1 base and J 4 bases, with 10 bases left between them. This CDR3 is built from 15 residues. CDR1 and CDR2 from the germline V gene are SEHNR and FQNEAQ (reference sequence). The chain couples TRBV7-9 to TRBJ2-2; tentative D call: TRBD1 (5 bases). This clonotype was sampled from an adult with an advanced solid tumor such as melanoma, head and neck, liver or kidney cancer. The sample consisted of CD4+ or CD8+ T cells sorted from blood, taken in a trial of the OX40 agonist ivuxolimab. This chain's CDR3 is CASSLETRGTGELFF. Written as DNA, the CDR3 is TGTGCCAGCAGCTTAGAGACAAGGGGCACCGGGGAGCTGTTTTTT.